The 9 T cell receptor beta chains below come from one sample, sequenced in a study of cytomegalovirus exposure and HLA in healthy donors. Assay used: immunoSEQ multiplex PCR; TCRdb lists only in-frame clones, some missing. The sample holds 90,000 or so clones, approximately 96% seen once. The sequencing input was PBMCs. The source of these receptors is a man aged 18-30 years in good health and CMV-seronegative.

The V call is TRBV7-2, the J call TRBJ2-5, with TRBD2 as a possible D gene (6 bases). Trimming took off 5 bases at V and 1 base at J, with 11 bases between the two ends. The CDR3 totals 14 residues. Germline V CDR1 and CDR2: SGHTA, FQGNSA. The CDR3 spells CASSQQAGQETQYF. CDR3 coding DNA: TGTGCCAGCAGCCAACAAGCGGGCCAAGAGACCCAGTACTTC.

This clone appeared once. This chain connects TRBV7-3 to TRBJ2-7, with D maybe TRBD2 (5 bases). Germline V gene sequence: CDR1 SGHTA, CDR2 FQGTGA. V lost 2 bases to trimming and J lost 11 bases, with 16 bases between them. The CDR3 spans 13 residues. CDR3 nucleotide sequence: TGTGCCAGCAGCTTATCCCCCGAGGGTATGAAGTACTTC. Protein sequence: CASSLSPEGMKYF.

This clone was seen once. The chain links TRBV7-9 to TRBJ2-5; D is perhaps TRBD1 (6 bases). Germline CDR1 and CDR2: SEHNR and FQNEAQ (reference sequence). This CDR3 contains 14 residues. V shed 0 bases and J shed 4 bases, with 9 bases lying between them. CDR3 bases: TGTGCCAGCAGCTTAGCGGGGGCGGGAGAGACCCAGTACTTC. Protein sequence: CASSLAGAGETQYF. The variable domain in full, with the rest retrieved from reference TRBV7-9 and TRBJ2-5, is DTGVSQNPRHKITKRGQNVTFRCDPISEHNRLYWYRQTLGQGPEFLTYFQNEAQLEKSRLLSDRFSAERPKGSFSTLEIQRTEQGDSAMYLCASSLAGAGETQYFGPGTRLLVL.

The CDR3 sequence is CASSLVSAGPYEQYF. In DNA form, the CDR3 reads TGTGCCAGCAGCTTGGTTTCTGCGGGTCCCTACGAGCAGTACTTC. The V call is TRBV5-4, the J call TRBJ2-7, with a possible D match to TRBD2 (5 bases). Germline V gene lookup returns CDR1 SGHNT and CDR2 YYREEE (reference sequence). With 0 bases removed from V and 2 bases from J, the gap between germline ends came to 12 bases. The CDR3 contains 15 residues.

The V call is TRBV7-9, the J call TRBJ1-3, with D maybe TRBD1 (5 bases). The CDR3 contains 15 residues. Germline V gene sequence: CDR1 SEHNR, CDR2 FQNEAQ (reference sequence). The ends were cut back, 5 bases at V and 4 bases at J, with 15 bases in the middle. The CDR3 protein is CASSPQRTIGNTIYF. DNA of the CDR3: TGTGCCAGCAGCCCGCAACGGACAATCGGAAACACCATATATTTT.

The chain recombines TRBV5-4 with TRBJ2-2, with 9 bases matching TRBD1. Germline CDR1 reads SGHNT; CDR2 reads YYREEE (reference sequence). V shed 4 bases and J 4 bases; nucleotides not matched to a gene: 8. This CDR3 is 16 amino acids long. The CDR3 bases are TGTGCCAGCAGCGGACCGGGACAGGGCTTCACCGGGGAGCTGTTTTTT. This codes for CASSGPGQGFTGELFF.

The chain links TRBV7-9 to TRBJ2-4; D unclear. The CDR3 is 14 amino acids. V lost 0 bases, J lost 5 bases, and 8 bases lay in between. Germline CDR1 reads SEHNR; CDR2 reads FQNEAQ (reference sequence). The CDR3 DNA reads as TGTGCCAGCAGCTTAGCCGACTCCGAAAACATTCAGTACTTC. It is translated as CASSLADSENIQYF.

This chain links TRBV5-1 with TRBJ2-5, with 10 bases lining up with TRBD2. Germline trimming cut 5 bases from V and 5 bases from J; bases unmatched to any gene: 12. This CDR3 has 16 amino acids. Germline V gene sequence: CDR1 SGHRS, CDR2 YFSETQ. CDR3 in DNA: TGCGCCAGCAGTCTTTTCTCTAGCGGGAGTGTGGAGACCCAGTACTTC. It translates to CASSLFSSGSVETQYF.

This rearrangement joins TRBV28 to TRBJ2-5; D is perhaps TRBD2 (5 bases). This CDR3 spans 16 amino acids. The V gene lost 6 bases and the J gene lost 2 bases, with 19 bases spanning the gap. CDR1 MDHEN and CDR2 SYDVKM come from the germline V gene. The CDR3 region is CASRTNGLLRQETQYF. CDR3 DNA: TGTGCCAGCAGGACTAATGGGTTGCTGCGGCAAGAGACCCAGTACTTC. The complete variable domain, with remaining parts taken from reference TRBV28 and TRBJ2-5, reads DVKVTQSSRYLVKRTGEKVFLECVQDMDHENMFWYRQDPGLGLRLIYFSYDVKMKEKGDIPEGYSVSREKKERFSLILESASTNQTSMYLCASRTNGLLRQETQYFGPGTRLLVL.